These 14 T cell receptor beta chains share one sample of origin, sequenced in a study of blood T cell repertoires in COVID-19. Assay: immunoSEQ multiplex PCR; the TCRdb copy retains only in-frame clones and omits some. The sample carries 200,000 to 250,000 clones, around 83% recorded once. Sequenced input: peripheral blood. Every receptor here comes from a man of 80 years or more with acute or convalescent COVID-19.

This chain links TRBV27 with TRBJ2-7; a possible D gene is TRBD1 (5 bases). V was shortened by 5 bases and J by 3 bases, with 11 bases between the two germline ends. CDR1 MNHEY and CDR2 SMNVEV come from the germline V gene (reference sequence). The CDR3 spans 13 residues. CDR3 in amino acids: CASSKGQFYEQYF. CDR3 in DNA: TGTGCCAGCAGTAAGGGGCAGTTCTACGAGCAGTACTTC.

This sequence joins TRBV24-1 and TRBJ1-5, with D perhaps TRBD1 (6 bases). This CDR3 has 13 residues. CDR1 and CDR2 from the germline V gene are KGHDR and SFDVKD. V dropped 4 bases and J dropped 7 bases, with 10 bases sitting between them. CDR3 bases: TGTGCCACCAGTGAACAGGGAGTGCAGCCCCAGCATTTT. This gives the protein CATSEQGVQPQHF.

The rearrangement joins TRBV19 to TRBJ2-7; 7 bases match TRBD1. The CDR3 is made up of 15 amino acids. V was pared by 0 bases and J by 4 bases, with 6 bases of the junction left unmatched. Germline values: CDR1 LNHDA, CDR2 SQIVND (reference sequence). The chain's CDR3 is CASSIEGGRAYEQYF. In DNA, the CDR3 is TGTGCCAGTAGTATAGAAGGGGGCCGCGCATACGAGCAGTACTTC.

The gene calls are TRBV7-3 and TRBJ1-4; weak D call: TRBD1 (5 bases). The CDR3 totals 17 residues. Germline CDR1 is SGHTA and CDR2 is FQGTGA. Trimming pared 2 bases from V and 2 bases from J, leaving 15 bases between. CDR3 bases: TGTGCCAGCAGCTTAGCTCCTAGGGGTGCCACTAATGAAAAACTGTTTTTT. As protein: CASSLAPRGATNEKLFF.

As concerns this clone: Different DNA sequences within this sample yield the same CDR3. The chain couples TRBV18 to TRBJ2-1; perhaps TRBD2 as D (6 bases). The germline CDR1 and CDR2 sequences are KGHSH and LQKENI. This CDR3 comprises 16 residues. Trimming removed 0 bases at V and 0 bases at J, with 9 bases between. CDR3 bases: TGTGCCAGCTCACCACCGGGGGGAAGCTCCTACAATGAGCAGTTCTTC. As protein: CASSPPGGSSYNEQFF.

The V and J genes are TRBV9 and TRBJ2-2, with 7 bases identical to TRBD2. V shed 3 bases, J shed 2 bases, and the junction held 10 bases outside the gene matches. CDR3 length: 17 residues. CDR1 is SGDLS and CDR2 is YYNGEE in the germline V gene. CDR3 region: CASSGPGGAANTGELFF. The DNA of the CDR3 is TGTGCCAGCAGCGGGCCGGGGGGAGCCGCAAACACCGGGGAGCTGTTTTTT.

The chain is built from TRBV5-1 and TRBJ1-3, with D maybe TRBD1 (6 bases). This CDR3 region has 16 residues. Germline CDR1 reads SGHRS; CDR2 reads YFSETQ. Trimming removed 2 bases from V and 0 bases from J, with 12 bases in between. CDR3 in amino acids: CASSLAQGYSGNTIYF. CDR3 sequence (DNA): TGCGCCAGCAGCTTAGCACAGGGCTACTCTGGAAACACCATATATTTT.

The rearrangement joins TRBV11-2 to TRBJ1-4; 8 bases are a match to TRBD1. The CDR3 is 17 residues long. Germline V gives CDR1 SGHAT, CDR2 FQNNGV. Trimming at V came to 0 bases and at J to 8 bases, leaving 11 bases not matched to a gene. The CDR3 DNA sequence: TGTGCCAGCAGCTTAGATATAGGCAGGGGGCCCAAGGAAAAACTGTTTTTT. It codes for CASSLDIGRGPKEKLFF.

This clone was detected only once. The rearrangement uses TRBV19 and TRBJ1-6; 8 nucleotides agree with TRBD1. After removal of 2 bases from V and 8 bases from J, the junction contained 11 bases not matched to a gene. Germline CDR1 is LNHDA and CDR2 is SQIVND (reference sequence). The CDR3 consists of 17 residues. The DNA of the CDR3 is TGTGCCAGTAGTATACCCCCTGGGTTGACAGGGGATTCACCCCTCCACTTT. Its protein is CASSIPPGLTGDSPLHF.

V is TRBV6-2 or TRBV6-3 and J is TRBJ1-2; D remains unclear. This CDR3 comprises 13 residues. Germline values: CDR1 MNHEY, CDR2 SVGEGT. Trimming removed 4 bases at V and 6 bases at J, with 12 bases between. This CDR3 is CASSLGTGNGYTF. CDR3 nucleotides: TGTGCCAGCAGTTTAGGAACGGGTAATGGCTACACCTTC.

The CDR3 region is CAISLFPPRDGYTF. The DNA of the CDR3 is TGTGCCATCAGCCTCTTCCCTCCCAGGGATGGCTACACCTTC. The chain carries TRBV10-3 and TRBJ1-2, with D possibly matching TRBD1 (5 bases). Germline CDR1 and CDR2: ENHRY and SYGVKD. The CDR3 contains 14 residues. V was pared by 6 bases and J by 6 bases, with 17 bases between.

This chain links TRBV18 with TRBJ2-7; TRBD1 matches 7 bases. There are 12 residues in the CDR3. The J segment lost 4 bases and the V segment lost 6 bases, leaving 3 bases of the junction unmatched. Germline loops: CDR1 KGHSH, CDR2 LQKENI. The CDR3 loop reads CASSQGVYEQYF. CDR3 nucleotide sequence: TGTGCCAGCTCGCAGGGGGTGTACGAGCAGTACTTC.

V is TRBV7-9 and J is TRBJ1-2; D ambiguous. V was trimmed by 5 bases and J by 3 bases, leaving 10 bases between them. This CDR3 region has 13 residues. CDR1 and CDR2 (germline): SEHNR, FQNEAQ (reference sequence). CDR3 loop: CASSEPGDYGYTF. The DNA for the CDR3 is TGTGCCAGCAGCGAACCGGGAGACTATGGCTACACCTTC. Together with reference TRBV7-9 and TRBJ1-2, the CDR3 gives the full variable domain: DTGVSQNPRHKITKRGQNVTFRCDPISEHNRLYWYRQTLGQGPEFLTYFQNEAQLEKSRLLSDRFSAERPKGSFSTLEIQRTEQGDSAMYLCASSEPGDYGYTFGSGTRLTVV.

This chain connects TRBV5-4 to TRBJ1-2; 7 bases fit TRBD1. There are 15 residues in the CDR3. Germline V CDR1 and CDR2: SGHNT, YYREEE (reference sequence). Trimming cost V 3 bases and J 0 bases; bases outside gene matches: 5. CDR3 sequence reads: CASSSAQGANYGYTF. The CDR3 DNA follows: TGTGCCAGCAGCTCAGCCCAGGGGGCTAACTATGGCTACACCTTC.